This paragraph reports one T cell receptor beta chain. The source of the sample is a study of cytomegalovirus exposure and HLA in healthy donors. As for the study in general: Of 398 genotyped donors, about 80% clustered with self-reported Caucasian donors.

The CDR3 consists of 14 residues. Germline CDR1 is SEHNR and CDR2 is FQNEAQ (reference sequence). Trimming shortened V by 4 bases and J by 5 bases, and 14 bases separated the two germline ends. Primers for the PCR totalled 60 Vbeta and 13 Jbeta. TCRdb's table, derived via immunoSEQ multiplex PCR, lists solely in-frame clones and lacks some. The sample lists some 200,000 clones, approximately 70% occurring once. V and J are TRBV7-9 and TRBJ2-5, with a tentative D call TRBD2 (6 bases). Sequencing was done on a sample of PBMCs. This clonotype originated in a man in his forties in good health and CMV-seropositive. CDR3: CASSSRDFIETQYF. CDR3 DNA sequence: TGTGCCAGCAGCTCCCGGGACTTCATCGAGACCCAGTACTTC. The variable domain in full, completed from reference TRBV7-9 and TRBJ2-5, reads DTGVSQNPRHKITKRGQNVTFRCDPISEHNRLYWYRQTLGQGPEFLTYFQNEAQLEKSRLLSDRFSAERPKGSFSTLEIQRTEQGDSAMYLCASSSRDFIETQYFGPGTRLLVL.